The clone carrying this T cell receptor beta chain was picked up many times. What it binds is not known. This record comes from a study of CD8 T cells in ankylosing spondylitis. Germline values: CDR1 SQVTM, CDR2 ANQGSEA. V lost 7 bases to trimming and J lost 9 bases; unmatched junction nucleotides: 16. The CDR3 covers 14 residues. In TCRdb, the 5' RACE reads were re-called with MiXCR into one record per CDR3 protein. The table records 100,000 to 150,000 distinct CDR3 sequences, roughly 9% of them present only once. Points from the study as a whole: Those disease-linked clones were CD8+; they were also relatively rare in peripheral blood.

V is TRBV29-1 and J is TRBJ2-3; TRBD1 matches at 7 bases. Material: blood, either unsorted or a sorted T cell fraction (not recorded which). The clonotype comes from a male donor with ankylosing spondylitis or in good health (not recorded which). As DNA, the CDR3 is TGCAGCGCCAACGACAGGGTGGCCTCGGGGACGCAGTATTTT. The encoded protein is CSANDRVASGTQYF.